These 25 T cell receptor beta chains were all obtained from the same sample, sequenced in a study of CD8+CD57+ T cells in acquired aplastic anemia (dated by TCRdb to between 2018 and 2020). Sequenced using an Illumina HiSeq 2000. TCR beta VDJ combination and CDR3 sequence profiling used genomic DNA as the template. TCRdb ran its own pipeline on the public reads, namely fastp trimming at Q25 and MiXCR clone calling, and kept in-frame beta chains. Each entry is one CDR3 protein sequence, shown with its most common DNA and genes. Within this sample are roughly 180,000 distinct CDR3 sequences, with 40% to 50% of them counted one time only. The leading ten clones occupy approximately 2.9% of the sample. Source material: sorted CD4+, CD8+, or CD8+CD57+ T cells (not recorded which) from PBMCs. These receptors were taken from a human donor in good health.

This clonotype was observed at least ten times. The rearrangement joins TRBV12-3 or TRBV12-4 to TRBJ1-3; 8 nucleotides line up with TRBD1. This CDR3 spans 14 amino acids. Trimming took 6 bases from V and 3 from J; bases not matched to a gene: 4. In nucleotides, the CDR3 is TGTGCCAGCAGGTTGACAGGGGTTGGAAACACCATATATTTT. Residues: CASRLTGVGNTIYF.

This clonotype appeared many times. The genes are TRBV5-1 and TRBJ1-1; D ambiguous. The CDR3 covers 15 residues. V dropped 0 bases and J dropped 1 base, with 10 bases sitting between them. CDR1 is SGHRS, CDR2 YFSETQ, per germline. CDR3 bases: TGCGCCAGCAGCTTGGATACAGCAAAGAACACTGAAGCTTTCTTT. Amino acid sequence: CASSLDTAKNTEAFF.

This rearrangement joins TRBV19 to TRBJ2-5, with D possibly matching TRBD2 (6 bases). The germline V gene encodes CDR1 LNHDA and CDR2 SQIVND (reference sequence). This CDR3 contains 13 residues. Trimming stripped 9 bases from V and 9 bases from J, with 20 bases between. CDR3 residues: CASNTGVWEPQYF. CDR3 in DNA: TGTGCCAGCAACACGGGGGTTTGGGAGCCCCAGTACTTC.

Only a few counts were recorded for this clonotype. The chain's CDR3 is CASDRGVSYNEQFF. CDR3 bases: TGTGCTAGTGATAGAGGGGTCTCCTACAATGAGCAGTTCTTC. This chain links TRBV12-5 with TRBJ2-1; D may be TRBD1 or TRBD2 (5 bases each). V gave up 7 bases and J gave up 0 bases, with 10 bases separating them. In germline, CDR1 is LGHNT, CDR2 FRNRAP. The CDR3 covers 14 residues.

This clonotype was recorded at least ten times. This chain links TRBV19 with TRBJ2-3; 7 bases match TRBD1. Germline-derived CDR1 and CDR2 are LNHDA and SQIVND (reference sequence). The CDR3 loop spans 14 amino acids. J lost 5 bases, V lost 6 bases, and 8 bases had no gene match. CDR3 protein: CASSRQGPGDTQYF. CDR3 coding DNA: TGTGCCAGTAGCCGACAGGGCCCCGGAGATACGCAGTATTTT.

As to this clonotype: This may come from a read error, since a much larger clone is one base off. This chain uses TRBV12-3 or TRBV12-4 with TRBJ2-2; D remains ambiguous. The V and J ends lost 1 base and 7 bases respectively, with 10 bases between them. The CDR3 is made up of 14 amino acids. The CDR3 coding sequence is TGTGCCAGCAGTTTAGGTGGGATCTGCGGGGAGCTGTTTTTT. Its translation is CASSLGGICGELFF.

The V call is TRBV19, the J call TRBJ2-3, with 10 bases lining up with TRBD1. The J segment lost 3 bases and the V segment lost 6 bases, leaving 3 bases of the junction unmatched. Germline CDR1 reads LNHDA; CDR2 reads SQIVND (reference sequence). This CDR3 is 14 amino acids long. The CDR3 DNA is TGTGCCAGTAGCGACAGGGGGCAGACAGATACGCAGTATTTT. It specifies CASSDRGQTDTQYF.

V and J are TRBV10-3 and TRBJ1-1, with D hard to call. V was trimmed by 5 bases and J by 3 bases, leaving 13 bases between them. The CDR3 is 14 amino acids. Germline CDR1 is ENHRY and CDR2 is SYGVKD. The CDR3 is CAISLPGRDTEAFF. As DNA, the CDR3 is TGTGCCATCAGTTTGCCGGGCCGGGACACTGAAGCTTTCTTT.

Concerning this clonotype: Since no conserved phenylalanine or tryptophan closes the CDR3, a read error is the likely cause. Because the CDR3's place on the DNA is in doubt, the DNA is left out and the CDR3 is given as listed by TCRdb. The chain joins TRBV7-9 to TRBJ2-7; the table's D call, TRBD2, was not checked against the DNA. Germline CDR1 reads SEHNR; CDR2 reads FQNEAQ (reference sequence). Counting both end residues, the CDR3 totals 10 amino acids. CDR3 amino acids: CASSSPLAGD.

The chain is built from TRBV9 and TRBJ2-5; either TRBD1 or TRBD2 may fit D (5 bases each). The V and J ends lost 4 bases and 5 bases respectively, with 21 bases between them. The CDR3 is 16 amino acids. CDR1 is SGDLS and CDR2 is YYNGEE in the germline V gene. The CDR3 DNA is TGTGCCAGCAGCCCTCAGGTTGGGGGAATAGGGGAGACCCAGTACTTC. It translates to CASSPQVGGIGETQYF.

This chain uses TRBV11-1 with TRBJ1-1, with 7 bases matching TRBD1. Germline lookup yields CDR1 SGHAT and CDR2 FQDESV (reference sequence). J lost 0 bases, V lost 2 bases, and 9 bases had no gene match. The CDR3 contains 17 residues. The CDR3 region has the DNA TGTGCCAGCAGCTTATACAGGGGCCGATATATGAACACTGAAGCTTTCTTT. Its protein is CASSLYRGRYMNTEAFF.

J is TRBJ1-5 and V is TRBV7-2, with D uncertain. The V end lost 4 bases, the J end lost 6 bases, and 13 bases lay between the germline ends. The CDR3 runs 14 residues. From germline, CDR1 is SGHTA and CDR2 FQGNSA. CDR3 DNA: TGTGCCAGCAGCTCCAGTCGGTTGGCTCAGCCCCAGCATTTT. This sequence encodes CASSSSRLAQPQHF.

The chain has TRBV19 and TRBJ2-5, with unresolved D. Trimming left V 5 bases short and J 4 bases short, with 17 bases between. This CDR3 region has 15 residues. Germline-derived CDR1 and CDR2 are LNHDA and SQIVND (reference sequence). CDR3 in amino acids: CASSPPAVIPETQYF. CDR3 sequence (DNA): TGTGCCAGTAGTCCCCCCGCAGTGATCCCAGAGACCCAGTACTTC.

This sequence joins TRBV2 and TRBJ1-1, with D perhaps TRBD1 (5 bases). The CDR3 covers 15 residues. In germline, CDR1 is SNHLY, CDR2 FYNNEI. Trimming shortened V by 0 bases and J by 4 bases, and 12 bases separated the two germline ends. CDR3 sequence reads: CASSEAPRDGTEAFF. In DNA form, the CDR3 reads TGTGCCAGCAGTGAAGCTCCCAGGGATGGCACTGAAGCTTTCTTT. Based on the CDR3 plus reference TRBV2 and TRBJ1-1, the full variable domain is EPEVTQTPSHQVTQMGQEVILRCVPISNHLYFYWYRQILGQKVEFLVSFYNNEISEKSEIFDDQFSVERPDGSNFTLKIRSTKLEDSAMYFCASSEAPRDGTEAFFGQGTRLTVV.

As for this clonotype: One junction end disagrees with the germline gene, perhaps due to a read error. The V gene is TRBV10-2, the J gene TRBJ2-7; D gene ambiguous. CDR3 size: 15 residues. Germline loops: CDR1 WSHSY, CDR2 SAAADI. CDR3: CASSSGGYGSYAQYF. The CDR3 region has the DNA TGCGCCAGCAGCTCGGGTGGCTATGGCTCCTACGCGCAGTACTTC.

In this sample, this clonotype turned up once. This rearrangement joins TRBV29-1 to TRBJ2-7; D is perhaps TRBD1 (5 bases). The V end lost 8 bases, the J end lost 7 bases, and 21 bases lay between the germline ends. The germline V gene has CDR1 SQVTM and CDR2 ANQGSEA. There are 13 residues in the CDR3. CDR3 bases: TGCAGCTACAGTTTACAGGCTTTAAGGGAGCAGTACTTC. Translating it yields CSYSLQALREQYF.

This clonotype was recorded at least ten times. The chain links TRBV15 to TRBJ2-5; 7 bases align to TRBD2. V was pared by 6 bases and J by 5 bases, with 9 bases of the junction left unmatched. In germline, CDR1 is LNHNV, CDR2 YYDKDF (reference sequence). The CDR3 is 14 residues long. CDR3 sequence (DNA): TGTGCCACCAGTGGGGCGGGAGTAAGCGAGACCCAGTACTTC. It translates to CATSGAGVSETQYF.

This clonotype occurred many times. The V and J genes are TRBV3-1 and TRBJ2-7; unclear D gene. Germline V CDR1 and CDR2: LGHDT, YNNKEL (reference sequence). Trimming removed 1 base from V and 0 bases from J, with 7 bases in between. This CDR3 has 14 amino acids. CDR3 in DNA: TGTGCCAGCAGCCAAGGCTACAGCTCCTACGAGCAGTACTTC. The encoded protein is CASSQGYSSYEQYF.

The J gene is TRBJ1-1, the V gene TRBV9; no definite D call. Trimming took 0 bases from V and 5 from J, leaving 5 bases between them. Per germline, CDR1 SGDLS and CDR2 YYNGEE. CDR3 length: 12 residues. This CDR3 reads CASSVDQTEAFF. As DNA, the CDR3 is TGTGCCAGCAGCGTAGATCAGACTGAAGCTTTCTTT.

In its sample, this clonotype was seen many times. The chain has TRBV7-2 and TRBJ2-2, with 8 bases that match TRBD2. V lost 0 bases and J lost 7; bases outside the gene matches: 13. Germline loops: CDR1 SGHTA, CDR2 FQGNSA. The CDR3 is made up of 18 amino acids. In DNA, the CDR3 is TGTGCCAGCAGCTTAGCGCTAGCTAGCGGGCGTGTCCTCGGGGAGCTGTTTTTT. It yields the protein CASSLALASGRVLGELFF.

This chain connects TRBV20-1 to TRBJ2-5; D is possibly TRBD1 (6 bases). This CDR3 has 13 residues. Trimming took off 2 bases at V and 5 bases at J, with 12 bases between the two ends. CDR1 and CDR2 (germline): DFQATT, SNEGSKA (reference sequence). CDR3 amino acids: CSARYRARETQYF. As DNA, the CDR3 is TGCAGTGCTAGATACAGGGCCCGGGAGACCCAGTACTTC.

This chain connects TRBV7-3 to TRBJ2-3, with 16 bases that match TRBD2. The CDR3 is made up of 18 amino acids. CDR1 and CDR2 (germline): SGHTA, FQGTGA. The V segment lost 1 base and the J segment 6 bases; nucleotides outside the gene matches: 7. The CDR3 here is CASSLIGPGLAGGDTQYF. Written as DNA, the CDR3 is TGTGCCAGCAGCTTAATCGGCCCGGGACTAGCGGGAGGGGATACGCAGTATTTT.

Concerning this clonotype: A read error is possible here, since a much larger clone lies one base away. This chain connects TRBV3-1 to TRBJ1-6; unclear D gene. Germline V CDR1 and CDR2: LGHDT, YNNKEL (reference sequence). The CDR3 is made up of 14 amino acids. The CDR3 loop is CASSQAGENSSLHF. CDR3 coding DNA: TGTGCCAGCAGCCAGGCCGGGGAAAATTCATCCCTCCACTTT.

This clonotype turned up a few times. This chain uses TRBV12-3 or TRBV12-4 with TRBJ1-5; D is perhaps TRBD1 (6 bases). The V gene lost 6 bases and the J gene lost 2 bases, with 17 bases spanning the gap. The length of the CDR3 is 16 residues. CDR3 coding DNA: TGTGCCAGCAGCTCGGGGCAGGGGATTCGCAATCAGCCCCAGCATTTT. Translation: CASSSGQGIRNQPQHF.

There are many counts of this clonotype. J is TRBJ2-2 and V is TRBV24-1, with 12 bases matching TRBD2. CDR1 is KGHDR, CDR2 SFDVKD, per germline. This CDR3 has 15 amino acids. J lost 5 bases, V lost 7 bases, and 4 bases had no gene match. The CDR3 reads CATRGTSGSTGELFF. CDR3 in DNA: TGTGCCACCAGGGGGACTAGCGGGTCGACCGGGGAGCTGTTTTTT.